These 27 T cell receptor beta chains originate from one sample sequenced in a study of CD8 T cells in ankylosing spondylitis (dated by TCRdb to about 2017). Here is what the overall study found, with its caveats: Blood from ankylosing spondylitis patients appeared to be characterized by a TCR beta motif made up of several highly homologous amino acid variants.

The protocol used for the library was 5' RACE. TCRdb names Illumina HiSeq 2500 as the instrument used. The raw public reads went through TCRdb reprocessing: fastp at Q25, MiXCR clone calling, in-frame beta chains kept. Entries are consolidated by CDR3 protein sequence, retaining the most common genes and DNA. This sample is represented by over 400,000 distinct CDR3 sequences; roughly a quarter of them were singletons. Under 0.9% of the sample is taken by the ten largest. These receptors are not linked to any known antigen. Sequenced: blood, either unsorted or a sorted T cell fraction (not recorded which). The receptors shown here come from a male donor with ankylosing spondylitis.

This chain uses TRBV5-1 with TRBJ2-1; D uncertain. The CDR3 runs 13 residues. V gave up 4 bases and J gave up 5 bases, with 10 bases separating them. Germline CDR1 SGHRS, CDR2 YFSETQ. The DNA of the CDR3 is TGCGCCAGCAGCGTGGCCGGCGACAATGAGCAGTTCTTC. Encoded protein: CASSVAGDNEQFF.

This clonotype was observed a few times. An end of the junction differs from the germline gene, which may be a read error. J is TRBJ1-1 and V is TRBV12-3 or TRBV12-4, with D unresolved. The CDR3 runs 14 residues. The CDR3 is CASTAYGPGTEVFF. CDR3 sequence (DNA): TGTGCCAGCACGGCCTATGGTCCTGGCACTGAAGTTTTCTTT.

This sequence joins TRBV5-1 and TRBJ2-1; 11 positions match TRBD2. V lost 2 bases to trimming and J lost 5 bases; unmatched junction nucleotides: 6. The V gene's germline CDR1 is SGHRS and CDR2 YFSETQ. The CDR3 loop spans 16 amino acids. The CDR3 protein is CASSLMGLADNNEQFF. The CDR3 DNA is TGCGCCAGCAGCTTAATGGGACTAGCGGATAACAATGAGCAGTTCTTC. The complete variable domain, with remaining parts taken from reference TRBV5-1 and TRBJ2-1, reads KAGVTQTPRYLIKTRGQQVTLSCSPISGHRSVSWYQQTPGQGLQFLFEYFSETQRNKGNFPGRFSGRQFSNSRSEMNVSTLELGDSALYLCASSLMGLADNNEQFFGPGTRLTVL.

This clonotype was seen a handful of times. This chain joins TRBV20-1 and TRBJ2-7; D not resolved. Trimming pared 3 bases from V and 2 bases from J, leaving 14 bases between. Germline CDR1 is DFQATT and CDR2 is SNEGSKA (reference sequence). CDR3 length equals 14 residues. CDR3 nucleotides: TGCAGTGCTAGGTCTCTAGGTCTTACCTACGAGCAGTACTTC. This sequence encodes CSARSLGLTYEQYF.

In this sample, this clonotype turned up a few times. This chain connects TRBV20-1 to TRBJ1-3; weak D call: TRBD1 (5 bases). With 0 bases removed from V and 5 bases from J, the gap between germline ends came to 11 bases. CDR1 and CDR2 (germline): DFQATT, SNEGSKA (reference sequence). CDR3 length equals 14 residues. The CDR3 sequence is CSARDRVGRNTIYF. As DNA, the CDR3 is TGCAGTGCTAGAGACAGGGTAGGAAGAAACACCATATATTTT.

This clonotype was counted between two and nine times. The V gene is TRBV10-3, the J gene TRBJ1-4; D is uncertain. The V gene lost 8 bases and the J gene lost 1 base, with 14 bases spanning the gap. Per the germline V gene, CDR1 is ENHRY and CDR2 is SYGVKD. The CDR3 has 15 amino acids. The CDR3 is CAIPTRKRTNEKLFF. CDR3 sequence (DNA): TGTGCCATCCCTACCCGAAAACGAACTAATGAAAAACTGTTTTTT.

This clonotype has only a few counts. This chain links TRBV15 with TRBJ2-2; D call uncertain. V shed 2 bases and J shed 4 bases, with 14 bases lying between them. CDR3 length: 16 amino acids. The V gene's germline CDR1 is LNHNV and CDR2 YYDKDF (reference sequence). CDR3 protein: CATSRRTGSSTGELFF. Written as DNA, the CDR3 is TGTGCCACCAGCAGACGGACGGGTTCGAGCACCGGGGAGCTGTTTTTT.

This clonotype has a handful of counts. This chain links TRBV3-1 with TRBJ2-7; 7 positions agree with TRBD1. Unmatched junction bases numbered 1, after V lost 2 bases and J lost 3 bases. The CDR3 runs 13 residues. Germline V gene lookup returns CDR1 LGHDT and CDR2 YNNKEL (reference sequence). CDR3 bases: TGTGCCAGCAGCCAATGGACAGGCTACGAGCAGTACTTC. It specifies CASSQWTGYEQYF.

This clonotype was seen a few times. The chain recombines TRBV5-5 with TRBJ1-3; unclear D gene. The CDR3 is made up of 14 amino acids. Per the germline V gene, CDR1 is SGHKS and CDR2 is YYEKEE (reference sequence). Trimming stripped 0 bases from V and 2 bases from J, with 6 bases between. The CDR3 region has the DNA TGTGCCAGCAGCTTGGCGACGGCTGGAAACACCATATATTTT. Amino acid sequence: CASSLATAGNTIYF.

The table lists this clonotype with many counts. The chain combines TRBV7-8 with TRBJ2-6; D is ambiguous. V lost 1 base and J lost 0, with 7 bases in between. CDR3 length equals 16 residues. Germline CDR1 reads SGHVS; CDR2 reads FQNEAQ. The DNA of the CDR3 is TGTGCCAGCAGCTTAGTGAGTTCCTCTGGGGCCAACGTCCTGACTTTC. Protein product: CASSLVSSSGANVLTF.

The chain uses TRBV6-1 and TRBJ1-3; 11 bases agree with TRBD1. In germline, CDR1 is MNHNS, CDR2 SASEGT. This CDR3 comprises 19 residues. Losses at the gene ends were 5 bases for V and 0 bases for J; bases not matched to a gene: 12. For the CDR3, the DNA is TGTGCCAGCAGTAGAAGCACCGGGACAGGGGGTTTCTCTGGAAACACCATATATTTT. Protein: CASSRSTGTGGFSGNTIYF.

This clonotype was detected only a few times. The chain combines TRBV10-2 with TRBJ2-5; D not certain. The CDR3 covers 18 residues. The germline CDR1 and CDR2 sequences are WSHSY and SAAADI. Between the trimmed V and J ends, which lost 0 bases and 0 bases, there was a span of 17 bases. This CDR3 is CASSESIIIDPYQETQYF. The CDR3 bases are TGCGCCAGCAGTGAGTCTATTATTATAGACCCGTACCAAGAGACCCAGTACTTC.

The CDR3 is CSLRTGRNEQYF. The CDR3 DNA is TGCAGCTTGAGGACAGGAAGAAACGAGCAGTACTTC. The chain joins TRBV29-1 to TRBJ2-7, with 7 bases aligning to TRBD1. The CDR3 runs 12 residues. The J segment lost 5 bases and the V segment lost 8 bases, leaving 9 bases of the junction unmatched. The germline gives CDR1 SQVTM, CDR2 ANQGSEA.

The CDR3 coding sequence is TGCAGCGTTGAAACGGGGAACTATGGCTACACCTTC. Amino acids: CSVETGNYGYTF. The chain links TRBV29-1 to TRBJ1-2, with no clear D. This CDR3 spans 12 amino acids. The ends were cut back, 2 bases at V and 2 bases at J, with 6 bases in the middle. Germline assignment: CDR1 SQVTM and CDR2 ANQGSEA.

This clonotype was detected once. J is TRBJ2-2 and V is TRBV20-1; unclear D gene. This CDR3 is 12 amino acids long. CDR1 and CDR2 from the germline V gene are DFQATT and SNEGSKA (reference sequence). With 2 bases removed from V and 6 bases from J, the gap between germline ends came to 7 bases. DNA of the CDR3: TGCAGTGCTAGACTCTGGGCCGGGGAGCTGTTTTTT. This translates into CSARLWAGELFF.

The chain joins TRBV7-9 to TRBJ1-5, with TRBD1 as a possible D gene (5 bases). Looked up from germline, CDR1 is SEHNR and CDR2 is FQNEAQ (reference sequence). This CDR3 comprises 16 residues. V shed 5 bases and J shed 5 bases, with 19 bases lying between them. CDR3 residues: CASSRISGGADQPQHF. For the CDR3, the DNA is TGTGCCAGCAGCCGAATTAGTGGGGGAGCCGATCAGCCCCAGCATTTT.

The rearrangement links TRBV27 to TRBJ1-4, with 9 bases fitting TRBD1. Trimming removed 2 bases from V and 8 bases from J; junction bases left unmatched: 9. Germline CDR1 and CDR2: MNHEY and SMNVEV (reference sequence). The CDR3 runs to 16 residues. For the CDR3, the DNA is TGTGCCAGCAGTTTACGACCTAGACAGGGGGTGGAAAAACTGTTTTTT. Translation gives CASSLRPRQGVEKLFF.

This sequence joins TRBV12-3 or TRBV12-4 and TRBJ1-1; D possibly corresponds to TRBD1 (5 bases). The CDR3 is made up of 14 amino acids. V gave up 5 bases and J gave up 1 base, with 11 bases separating them. CDR3 protein: CASSGYRTNTEAFF. DNA of the CDR3: TGTGCCAGCAGTGGGTACAGGACGAACACTGAAGCTTTCTTT.

The chain recombines TRBV20-1 with TRBJ2-2; D is uncertain. This CDR3 spans 12 amino acids. V lost 3 bases and J lost 2, with 4 bases in between. CDR1 and CDR2 (germline): DFQATT, SNEGSKA (reference sequence). The CDR3 nucleotides read TGCAGTGCTAGCTATAACACCGGGGAGCTGTTTTTT. It is translated as CSASYNTGELFF.

This clonotype was found many times. The chain employs TRBV7-8 and TRBJ1-5; 7 bases are a match to TRBD1. Germline-derived CDR1 and CDR2 are SGHVS and FQNEAQ. This CDR3 is built from 17 residues. Unmatched junction bases numbered 11, after V lost 0 bases and J lost 6 bases. The CDR3 DNA reads as TGTGCCAGCAGCTTAGCGTTTTCACAGGGGAGTGGTCAGCCCCAGCATTTT. It codes for CASSLAFSQGSGQPQHF. The whole variable domain, remainder taken from reference TRBV7-8 and TRBJ1-5, is GAGVSQSPRYKVAKRGQDVALRCDPISGHVSLFWYQQALGQGPEFLTYFQNEAQLDKSGLPSDRFFAERPEGSVSTLKIQRTQQEDSAVYLCASSLAFSQGSGQPQHFGDGTRLSIL.

This clonotype was observed a handful of times. J is TRBJ1-1 and V is TRBV6-4; D is uncertain. The CDR3 runs 13 residues. CDR1 MRHNA and CDR2 SNTAGT come from the germline V gene. V lost 3 bases to trimming and J lost 1 base, with 6 bases between them. CDR3 in DNA: TGTGCCAGCAGTGAAACATGGAACACTGAAGCTTTCTTT. It yields the protein CASSETWNTEAFF.

The chain links TRBV7-6 to TRBJ1-1, with 8 bases aligning to TRBD1. The CDR3 length is 15 residues. CDR1 and CDR2 (germline): SGHVS, FNYEAQ. Unmatched junction bases numbered 8, after V lost 5 bases and J lost 3 bases. The CDR3 DNA reads TGTGCCAGCAGCCAGCGGACAGGGAGGGACACTGAAGCTTTCTTT. Encoded protein: CASSQRTGRDTEAFF.

The rearrangement joins TRBV2 to TRBJ2-7, with D unresolved. CDR1 and CDR2 (germline): SNHLY, FYNNEI. This CDR3 has 12 residues. V lost 6 bases and J 6 bases, leaving 12 bases between the germline ends. The CDR3 region is CASSYTDSEQYF. The CDR3 DNA follows: TGTGCCAGCAGCTACACGGATTCCGAGCAGTACTTC. Supplemented by reference TRBV2 and TRBJ2-7, the full variable domain reads EPEVTQTPSHQVTQMGQEVILRCVPISNHLYFYWYRQILGQKVEFLVSFYNNEISEKSEIFDDQFSVERPDGSNFTLKIRSTKLEDSAMYFCASSYTDSEQYFGPGTRLTVT.

The chain uses TRBV11-2 and TRBJ2-3; no firm D call. The length of the CDR3 is 12 residues. CDR1 and CDR2 (germline): SGHAT, FQNNGV. V gave up 6 bases and J gave up 0 bases, with 4 bases separating them. The CDR3 reads CASRQSTDTQYF. The CDR3 bases are TGTGCCAGCAGACAAAGCACAGATACGCAGTATTTT.

This chain connects TRBV2 to TRBJ2-3; possibly TRBD2 for D (6 bases). This CDR3 comprises 14 residues. The V and J ends lost 5 bases and 2 bases respectively, with 11 bases between them. Germline loops: CDR1 SNHLY, CDR2 FYNNEI. The DNA of the CDR3 is TGTGCCAGCAGTTGGGGGACTTACACAGATACGCAGTATTTT. Its translation: CASSWGTYTDTQYF. The entire variable domain, with the rest obtained from reference TRBV2 and TRBJ2-3, is as follows: EPEVTQTPSHQVTQMGQEVILRCVPISNHLYFYWYRQILGQKVEFLVSFYNNEISEKSEIFDDQFSVERPDGSNFTLKIRSTKLEDSAMYFCASSWGTYTDTQYFGPGTRLTVL.

This clonotype was seen once. The chain has TRBV3-1 and TRBJ2-7, with 10 bases that match TRBD1. The germline V gene has CDR1 LGHDT and CDR2 YNNKEL (reference sequence). V lost 2 bases and J lost 2; bases outside the gene matches: 6. The CDR3 runs to 16 residues. CDR3 sequence reads: CASSQIPGQGTYEQYF. CDR3 coding DNA: TGTGCCAGCAGCCAAATTCCGGGACAGGGGACCTACGAGCAGTACTTC.

CDR3 residues: CSANRHSNQPQHF. The CDR3 bases are TGCAGTGCTAATAGACACAGCAATCAGCCCCAGCATTTT. The chain is built from TRBV20-1 and TRBJ1-5; D is unresolved. The CDR3 is 13 residues long. V lost 4 bases to trimming and J lost 1 base, with 8 bases between them. Germline CDR1 and CDR2: DFQATT and SNEGSKA (reference sequence).